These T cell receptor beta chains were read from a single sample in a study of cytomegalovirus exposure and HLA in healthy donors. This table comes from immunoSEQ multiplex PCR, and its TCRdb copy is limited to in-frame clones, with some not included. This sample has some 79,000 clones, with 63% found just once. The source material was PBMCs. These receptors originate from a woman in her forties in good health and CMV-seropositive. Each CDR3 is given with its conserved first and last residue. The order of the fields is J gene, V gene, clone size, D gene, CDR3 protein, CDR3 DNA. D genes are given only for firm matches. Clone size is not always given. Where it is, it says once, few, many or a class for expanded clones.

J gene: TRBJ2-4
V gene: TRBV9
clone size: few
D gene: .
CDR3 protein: CASSVTPTVAKNIQYF
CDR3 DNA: TGTGCCAGCAGCGTGACACCGACCGTAGCCAAAAACATTCAGTACTTC

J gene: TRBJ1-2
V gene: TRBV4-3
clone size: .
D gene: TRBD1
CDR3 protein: CASSQDRGGGTYGYTF
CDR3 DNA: TGCGCCAGCAGCCAAGATCGAGGGGGCGGAACATATGGCTACACCTTC

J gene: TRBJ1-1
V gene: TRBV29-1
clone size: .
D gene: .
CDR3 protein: CSARRQVGNTEAFF
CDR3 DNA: TGCAGCGCCAGAAGACAGGTTGGTAACACTGAAGCTTTCTTT

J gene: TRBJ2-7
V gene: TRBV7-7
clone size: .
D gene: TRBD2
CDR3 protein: CASSQGTSGYEQYF
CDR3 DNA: TGTGCCAGCAGCCAAGGGACTAGCGGGTACGAGCAGTACTTC

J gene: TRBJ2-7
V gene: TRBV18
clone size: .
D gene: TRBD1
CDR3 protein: CASSLGQGNEQYF
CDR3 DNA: TGTGCCAGCTCACTCGGACAGGGGAACGAGCAGTACTTC

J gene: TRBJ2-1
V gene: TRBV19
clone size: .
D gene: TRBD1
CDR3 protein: CASSQGQTYNEQFF
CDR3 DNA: TGTGCCAGTAGTCAGGGACAGACTTACAATGAGCAGTTCTTC

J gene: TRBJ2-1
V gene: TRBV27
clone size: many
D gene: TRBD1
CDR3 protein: CASSLRTGLTVSYNEQFF
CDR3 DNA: TGTGCCAGCAGTCTAAGGACAGGGCTTACGGTGTCCTACAATGAGCAGTTCTTC

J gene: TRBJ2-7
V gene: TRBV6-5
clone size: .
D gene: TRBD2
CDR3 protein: CASSYSTAGGGEQYF
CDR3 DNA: TGTGCCAGCAGTTACTCGACAGCGGGAGGAGGCGAGCAGTACTTC

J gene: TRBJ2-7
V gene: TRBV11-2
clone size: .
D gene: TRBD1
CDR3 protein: CASSSYRDRAPYEQYF
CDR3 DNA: TGTGCCAGCAGCTCGTACCGGGACAGGGCACCCTACGAGCAGTACTTC

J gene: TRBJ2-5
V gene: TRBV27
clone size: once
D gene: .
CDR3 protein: CASSYLFQETQYF
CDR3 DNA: TGTGCCAGCAGTTACTTGTTCCAAGAGACCCAGTACTTC

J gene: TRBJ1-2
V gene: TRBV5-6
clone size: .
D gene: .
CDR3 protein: CASSSSYGYTF
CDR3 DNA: TGTGCCAGCAGCTCTAGCTATGGCTACACCTTC

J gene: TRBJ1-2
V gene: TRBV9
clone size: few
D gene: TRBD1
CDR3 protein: CASSVAYGQGFYGYTF
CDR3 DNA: TGTGCCAGCAGCGTAGCTTACGGACAGGGCTTCTATGGCTACACCTTC

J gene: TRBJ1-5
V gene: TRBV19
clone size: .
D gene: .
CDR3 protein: CASLEHRAGGQPQHF
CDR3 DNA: TGTGCCAGTCTAGAGCACAGGGCAGGCGGCCAGCCCCAGCATTTT

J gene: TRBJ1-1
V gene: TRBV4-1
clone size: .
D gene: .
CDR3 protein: CASSQRVIGQTNTEAFF
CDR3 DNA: TGCGCCAGCAGCCAGCGGGTCATCGGACAGACGAACACTGAAGCTTTCTTT

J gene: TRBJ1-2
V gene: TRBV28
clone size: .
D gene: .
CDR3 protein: CASSEVGPYGYTF
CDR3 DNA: TGTGCCAGCAGTGAAGTGGGCCCCTATGGCTACACCTTC

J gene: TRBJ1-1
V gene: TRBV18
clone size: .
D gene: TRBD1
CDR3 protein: CASSQGQDFYTEAFF
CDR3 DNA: TGTGCCAGCTCACAAGGACAGGACTTTTACACTGAAGCTTTCTTT

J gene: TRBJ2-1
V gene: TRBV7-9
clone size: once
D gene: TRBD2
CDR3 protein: CASSLTTSGGHEQFF
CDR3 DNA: TGTGCCAGCAGCTTGACGACTAGCGGGGGCCACGAGCAGTTCTTC

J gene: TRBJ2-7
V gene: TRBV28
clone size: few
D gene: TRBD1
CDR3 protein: CASRPNRGRTYEQYF
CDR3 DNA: TGTGCCAGCAGACCCAACAGGGGGCGCACCTACGAGCAGTACTTC

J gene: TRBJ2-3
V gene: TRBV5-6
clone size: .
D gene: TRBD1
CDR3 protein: CASSLVGNRGLADTQYF
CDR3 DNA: TGTGCCAGCAGCTTAGTGGGGAACAGGGGGCTAGCAGATACGCAGTATTTT

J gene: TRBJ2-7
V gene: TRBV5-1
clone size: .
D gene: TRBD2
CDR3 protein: CASTTGTSGPYEQYF
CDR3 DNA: TGCGCCAGTACGACCGGGACTAGCGGGCCTTACGAGCAGTACTTC

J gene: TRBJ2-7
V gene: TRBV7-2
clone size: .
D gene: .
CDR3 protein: CASSLPLRSYEQYF
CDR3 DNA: TGTGCCAGCAGCTTACCTCTGCGGTCCTACGAGCAGTACTTC

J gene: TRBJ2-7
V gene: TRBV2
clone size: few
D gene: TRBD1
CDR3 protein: CASSEGRQGREQYF
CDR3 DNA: TGTGCCAGCAGTGAAGGTAGACAGGGGAGGGAGCAGTACTTC

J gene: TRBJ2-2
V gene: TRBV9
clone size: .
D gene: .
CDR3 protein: CASSRGGTNTGELFF
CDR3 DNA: TGTGCCAGCAGCCGAGGCGGGACTAACACCGGGGAGCTGTTTTTT

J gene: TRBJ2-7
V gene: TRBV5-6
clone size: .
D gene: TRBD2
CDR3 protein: CASSLGAGGRAYEQYF
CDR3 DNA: TGTGCCAGCAGCTTGGGCGCTGGCGGGAGAGCCTACGAGCAGTACTTC

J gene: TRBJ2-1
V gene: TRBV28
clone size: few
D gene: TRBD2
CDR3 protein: CASSSPPWGTNYNEQFF
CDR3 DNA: TGTGCCAGCAGTTCCCCCCCTTGGGGGACTAACTACAATGAGCAGTTCTTC

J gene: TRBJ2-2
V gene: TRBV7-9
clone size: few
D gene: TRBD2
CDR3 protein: CASNLAGANTGELFF
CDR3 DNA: TGTGCCAGCAACCTAGCGGGAGCGAACACCGGGGAGCTGTTTTTT

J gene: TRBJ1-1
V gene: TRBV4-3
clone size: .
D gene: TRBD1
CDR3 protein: CASSQYATGGTEAFF
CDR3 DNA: TGCGCCAGCAGCCAATACGCCACAGGGGGCACTGAAGCTTTCTTT

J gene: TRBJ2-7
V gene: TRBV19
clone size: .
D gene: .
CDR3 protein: CASRTDGGSYEQYF
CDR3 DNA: TGTGCCAGTAGGACCGACGGGGGTTCCTACGAGCAGTACTTC

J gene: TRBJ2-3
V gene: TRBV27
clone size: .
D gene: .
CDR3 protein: CASSLVTGTDTQYF
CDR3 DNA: TGTGCCAGCAGTTTAGTTACGGGCACAGATACGCAGTATTTT

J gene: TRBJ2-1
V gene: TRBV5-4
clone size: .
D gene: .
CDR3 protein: CASSLSSGAKEQFF
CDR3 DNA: TGTGCCAGCAGCTTGTCTTCAGGGGCGAAGGAGCAGTTCTTC

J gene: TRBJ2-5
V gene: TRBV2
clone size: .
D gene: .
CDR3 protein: CASSDLVAAAVETQYF
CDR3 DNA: TGTGCCAGCAGTGATCTAGTAGCGGCGGCGGTGGAGACCCAGTACTTC

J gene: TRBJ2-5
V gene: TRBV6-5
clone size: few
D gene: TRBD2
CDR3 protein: CASSYGGREETQYF
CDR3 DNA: TGTGCCAGCAGTTACGGCGGGAGGGAAGAGACCCAGTACTTC

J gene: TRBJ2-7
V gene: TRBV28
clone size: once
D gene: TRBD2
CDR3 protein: CASSRTSGRSYEQYF
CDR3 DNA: TGTGCCAGCAGTAGGACTAGCGGGCGCTCCTACGAGCAGTACTTC

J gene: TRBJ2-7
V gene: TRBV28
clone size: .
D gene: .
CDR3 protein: CASSPPRYEQYF
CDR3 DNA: TGTGCCAGCAGTCCACCTAGATACGAGCAGTACTTC

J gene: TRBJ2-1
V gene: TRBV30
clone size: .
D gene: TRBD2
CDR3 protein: CAWRLLADITISYNEQFF
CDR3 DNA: TGTGCCTGGAGGCTACTAGCGGACATTACCATCAGCTACAATGAGCAGTTCTTC

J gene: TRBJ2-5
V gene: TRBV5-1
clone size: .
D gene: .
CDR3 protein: CASSPMGAGQETQYF
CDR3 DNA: TGCGCCAGCAGCCCAATGGGGGCAGGACAAGAGACCCAGTACTTC

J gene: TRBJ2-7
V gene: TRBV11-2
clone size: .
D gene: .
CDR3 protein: CASSQERSSAYEQYF
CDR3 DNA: TGTGCCAGCAGCCAGGAGCGGAGCTCCGCCTACGAGCAGTACTTC